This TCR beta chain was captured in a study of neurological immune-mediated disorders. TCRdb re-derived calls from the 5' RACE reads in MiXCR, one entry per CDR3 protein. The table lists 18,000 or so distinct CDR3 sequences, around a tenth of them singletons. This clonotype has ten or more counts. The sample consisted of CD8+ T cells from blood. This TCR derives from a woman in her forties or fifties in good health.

CDR3: CASHRPGTGVDFHEQFF. In DNA, the CDR3 is TGTGCTAGCCACCGTCCCGGGACAGGGGTTGATTTCCATGAGCAGTTCTTC. The chain couples TRBV12-5 to TRBJ2-1; 10 bases line up with TRBD1. The V segment lost 9 bases and the J segment 8 bases; nucleotides outside the gene matches: 19. CDR3 length equals 17 residues. Germline V gene data show CDR1 as LGHNT and CDR2 as FRNRAP. Full variable domain (outside the CDR3, taken from reference TRBV12-5 and TRBJ2-1): DARVTQTPRHKVTEMGQEVTMRCQPILGHNTVFWYRQTMMQGLELLAYFRNRAPLDDSGMPKDRFSAEMPDATLATLKIQPSEPRDSAVYFCASHRPGTGVDFHEQFFGPGTRLTVL.